What follows are 19 T cell receptor beta chains derived from one specimen sequenced in a study of blood T cell repertoires in COVID-19. Profiling relied on immunoSEQ multiplex PCR, and the TCRdb table lists in-frame clones only, not all of them. The repertoire holds fewer than 40,000 clones, with approximately 88% as singletons. Sequences were obtained from peripheral blood. The receptors come from a human donor in a cohort sampled during active COVID-19.

The chain links TRBV4-2 to TRBJ2-6; TRBD1 aligns across 10 bases. The CDR3 is made up of 17 amino acids. Germline CDR1 LGHNA, CDR2 YNFKEQ. With V trimmed by 4 bases and J by 0 bases, 3 bases remained unmatched. The CDR3 reads CASSPRTGGSGANVLTF. The CDR3 DNA is TGTGCCAGCAGCCCCCGGACAGGGGGCTCTGGGGCCAACGTCCTGACTTTC.

V gene TRBV18 combines with J gene TRBJ1-4, with 10 positions matching TRBD1. J was trimmed by 0 bases and V by 5 bases; bases with no gene match: 9. Germline CDR1 KGHSH, CDR2 LQKENI. This CDR3 region has 18 residues. CDR3 sequence (DNA): TGTGCCAGCTCATCAAATGCCGGGACAGGGGCAACTAATGAAAAACTGTTTTTT. Translating gives CASSSNAGTGATNEKLFF.

The V gene is TRBV25-1, the J gene TRBJ1-3, with TRBD1 matching over 8 bases. The CDR3 extends over 13 amino acids. Germline values: CDR1 MGHDK, CDR2 SYGVNS. Trimming at V came to 9 bases and at J to 0 bases, leaving 1 base not matched to a gene. The CDR3 bases are TGTGCCAGGGACAGGGCCTCTGGAAACACCATATATTTT. It specifies CARDRASGNTIYF.

This chain uses TRBV9 with TRBJ1-6; no definite D call. This CDR3 is built from 15 residues. V was pared by 0 bases and J by 5 bases, with 9 bases between. Germline V lookup: CDR1 SGDLS, CDR2 YYNGEE. The CDR3 loop reads CASSVGGMHNSPLHF. The CDR3 bases are TGTGCCAGCAGCGTAGGAGGGATGCATAATTCACCCCTCCACTTT. Complete variable domain (other parts from reference TRBV9 and TRBJ1-6): DSGVTQTPKHLITATGQRVTLRCSPRSGDLSVYWYQQSLDQGLQFLIQYYNGEERAKGNILERFSAQQFPDLHSELNLSSLELGDSALYFCASSVGGMHNSPLHFGNGTRLTVT.

This clone was seen just once. The chain combines TRBV11-2 with TRBJ2-6, with D perhaps matching TRBD2 (6 bases). The germline V gene has CDR1 SGHAT and CDR2 FQNNGV. The CDR3 sequence is 19 residues long. V was clipped by 4 bases and J by 0 bases, with 19 bases between them. CDR3 in DNA: TGTGCCAGCAGCTCACCCGGGACTGCCGGAAGCTCTGGGGCCAACGTCCTGACTTTC. Amino acids: CASSSPGTAGSSGANVLTF.

This chain joins TRBV5-1 and TRBJ2-7; TRBD2 matches at 10 bases. The germline CDR1 and CDR2 sequences are SGHRS and YFSETQ. The CDR3 runs to 15 residues. J gave up 7 bases and V 4 bases, and 11 bases lay outside the gene matches. CDR3 amino acids: CASSLRLAGPWEQYF. The CDR3 nucleotides read TGCGCCAGCAGCCTCAGACTAGCGGGCCCCTGGGAGCAGTACTTC.

This sequence joins TRBV2 and TRBJ2-1, with D possibly matching TRBD1 (6 bases). V was shortened by 7 bases and J by 5 bases, with 6 bases between the two germline ends. Germline CDR1 SNHLY, CDR2 FYNNEI. The CDR3 extends over 11 amino acids. CDR3 DNA sequence: TGTGCCAGCAACAGGGACAATGAGCAGTTCTTC. This codes for CASNRDNEQFF.

As regards this clone: Within the sample, other DNA sequences also encode this same CDR3. The gene calls are TRBV5-6 and TRBJ2-2, with 7 bases fitting TRBD2. V dropped 4 bases and J dropped 2; count of bases not matched to a gene: 8. This CDR3 has 16 amino acids. Germline lookup yields CDR1 SGHDT and CDR2 YYEEEE. CDR3 sequence reads: CASSAGLAGNTGELFF. The CDR3 region has the DNA TGTGCCAGCAGCGCGGGATTAGCGGGTAACACCGGGGAGCTGTTTTTT.

CDR3 sequence reads: CASSLAQGTYEQYF. The CDR3 coding sequence is TGCGCCAGCAGCTTGGCCCAGGGGACCTACGAGCAGTACTTC. V is TRBV5-1 and J is TRBJ2-7; TRBD1 is a possible D gene (6 bases). Trimming took 0 bases from V and 2 from J, leaving 9 bases between them. The germline gives CDR1 SGHRS, CDR2 YFSETQ. The CDR3 covers 14 residues.

About this clone itself: The same CDR3 arises from other DNA sequences in this sample as well. J is TRBJ2-1 and V is TRBV5-1; 11 bases fit TRBD2. Germline V gene sequence: CDR1 SGHRS, CDR2 YFSETQ. This CDR3 contains 16 residues. Trimming removed 2 bases from V and 0 bases from J; junction bases left unmatched: 1. For the CDR3, the DNA is TGCGCCAGCAGCTTCACTAGCGGGAGCTCCTACAATGAGCAGTTCTTC. Translating it yields CASSFTSGSSYNEQFF. The entire variable domain, with the rest obtained from reference TRBV5-1 and TRBJ2-1, is as follows: KAGVTQTPRYLIKTRGQQVTLSCSPISGHRSVSWYQQTPGQGLQFLFEYFSETQRNKGNFPGRFSGRQFSNSRSEMNVSTLELGDSALYLCASSFTSGSSYNEQFFGPGTRLTVL.

In this sample, this clone turned up once. The chain couples TRBV28 to TRBJ1-4; TRBD1 matches 9 bases. The CDR3 spans 15 residues. V trimming: 4 bases; J trimming: 5 bases; junction bases outside the gene matches: 5. CDR1 is MDHEN and CDR2 is SYDVKM in the germline V gene. The CDR3 spells CASSSTGGSNEKLFF. CDR3 nucleotides: TGTGCCAGCAGTTCTACAGGGGGCTCAAATGAAAAACTGTTTTTT.

The CDR3 sequence: CASSRTTYQETQYF. The CDR3 nucleotides are TGCGCCAGCAGCCGGACTACGTACCAAGAGACCCAGTACTTC. The chain uses TRBV5-1 and TRBJ2-5, with a possible D match to TRBD2 (6 bases). The CDR3 length is 14 residues. Trimming stripped 4 bases from V and 0 bases from J, with 10 bases between. CDR1 is SGHRS, CDR2 YFSETQ, per germline.

The CDR3 nucleotides are TGCGCCAGCAGCCAGGGGAGGGGGGCAGATACGCAGTATTTT. It yields the protein CASSQGRGADTQYF. The rearrangement joins TRBV4-3 to TRBJ2-3; D may be TRBD2 (7 bases). Germline V lookup: CDR1 LGHNA, CDR2 YSLEER. The CDR3 is 14 amino acids. Between the trimmed V and J ends, which lost 3 bases and 4 bases, there was a span of 11 bases.

Worth noting for this clone: This specimen includes other DNA sequences encoding the same CDR3. V and J are TRBV5-6 and TRBJ2-7; the match to TRBD1 covers 7 bases. V lost 0 bases to trimming and J lost 2 bases; unmatched junction nucleotides: 2. This CDR3 is 14 amino acids long. CDR1 SGHDT and CDR2 YYEEEE come from the germline V gene. The CDR3 loop is CASSLGQGPYEQYF. The CDR3 coding sequence is TGTGCCAGCAGCTTGGGACAGGGTCCCTACGAGCAGTACTTC.

This clone was counted once. The V call is TRBV30, the J call TRBJ1-1, with TRBD1 as a possible D gene (5 bases). The germline V and J ends were trimmed by 3 bases and 6 bases, with 11 bases remaining between them. The CDR3 runs 12 residues. CDR1 GTSNPN and CDR2 SVGIG come from the germline V gene (reference sequence). This chain's CDR3 is CAWSNGGAEAFF. The CDR3 DNA is TGTGCCTGGAGCAACGGGGGGGCTGAAGCTTTCTTT.

This CDR3 reads CASSLEAVGEQYF. CDR3 DNA: TGCGCCAGCAGCTTGGAGGCGGTCGGCGAGCAGTACTTC. The chain links TRBV5-1 to TRBJ2-7; D unresolved. The CDR3 is made up of 13 amino acids. CDR1 SGHRS and CDR2 YFSETQ come from the germline V gene. V shed 0 bases and J shed 6 bases, with 10 bases lying between them.

J is TRBJ2-5 and V is TRBV5-1, with a weak D call TRBD2 (5 bases). V was clipped by 6 bases and J by 1 base, with 13 bases between them. The CDR3 extends over 14 amino acids. The V gene's germline CDR1 is SGHRS and CDR2 YFSETQ. CDR3 nucleotides: TGCGCCAGCACGGTAGGGAGTCCCCAAGAGACCCAGTACTTC. It translates to CASTVGSPQETQYF.

The chain uses TRBV6-5 and TRBJ1-5; TRBD1 matches 7 bases. Per germline, CDR1 MNHEY and CDR2 SVGAGI. This CDR3 has 15 amino acids. Trimming took 5 bases from V and 2 from J; bases not matched to a gene: 6. CDR3 amino acids: CASSRGGLGNQPQHF. The CDR3 DNA reads TGTGCCAGCAGTCGAGGGGGCTTAGGCAATCAGCCCCAGCATTTT.

The chain is built from TRBV28 and TRBJ1-5, with D uncertain. Trimming took off 0 bases at V and 1 base at J, with 4 bases between the two ends. The CDR3 has 14 residues. Germline V lookup: CDR1 MDHEN, CDR2 SYDVKM. The CDR3 nucleotides read TGTGCCAGCAGTTTATGGGCCAGCAATCAGCCCCAGCATTTT. It codes for CASSLWASNQPQHF. The whole variable domain, remainder taken from reference TRBV28 and TRBJ1-5, is DVKVTQSSRYLVKRTGEKVFLECVQDMDHENMFWYRQDPGLGLRLIYFSYDVKMKEKGDIPEGYSVSREKKERFSLILESASTNQTSMYLCASSLWASNQPQHFGDGTRLSIL.